This T cell receptor (beta chain) was recovered during a study of cytomegalovirus exposure and HLA in healthy donors. CDR1 and CDR2 (germline): MRHNA, SNTAGT. The germline V and J ends were trimmed by 4 bases and 2 bases, with 12 bases remaining between them. The CDR3 totals 14 residues. PCR primers comprised 60 Vbeta and 13 Jbeta primers. TCRdb's table, derived via immunoSEQ multiplex PCR, lists solely in-frame clones and lacks some. The sample carries 100,000 to 150,000 clones, around 77% recorded once. The J gene is TRBJ2-7, the V gene TRBV6-4; D call uncertain. The specimen sequenced was PBMCs. The TCR was taken from an older woman in good health and CMV-seronegative. CDR3 amino acids: CASSVRDGAYEQYF. In DNA form, the CDR3 reads TGTGCCAGCAGTGTACGTGACGGAGCCTACGAGCAGTACTTC.